This T cell receptor (beta chain) was obtained from a study of T cells in Graves' hyperthyroidism and ophthalmopathy. The CDR3 sequence is 16 residues long. The V end lost 4 bases, the J end lost 3 bases, and 16 bases lay between the germline ends. Study-wide points: Most expanded thyroid clonotypes above 0.001 recurred in blood. A 13 V-J signature model discriminated ophthalmopathy versus stable hyperthyroidism.

In this sample, this clonotype turned up many times. Its antigen is unidentified. Regions amplified from RNA transcripts were the TCR beta CDR3 regions. TCR CDR3 regions were first amplified by RT-PCR with HTBI primers. TCRdb used MiXCR to reprocess the multiplex PCR reads, holding one entry per CDR3 protein. The data show hundreds of thousands of distinct CDR3 sequences, more than 15% seen once. Sequences were obtained from blood. This sequence joins TRBV12-3 or TRBV12-4 and TRBJ2-1; D perhaps matches TRBD2 (6 bases). The source is a woman aged 40 to 55 with Graves' ophthalmopathy. The CDR3 spells CASSSQRAEYYNEQFF. For the CDR3, the DNA is TGTGCCAGCAGTTCCCAGCGGGCGGAATACTACAATGAGCAGTTCTTC.